The 18 T cell receptor beta chains listed next were all sequenced from one sample in a study of blood T cell repertoires in COVID-19 (dated by TCRdb to 2020 to 2022). Libraries were prepared through the immunoSEQ multiplex PCR assay. TCRdb's version of the immuneACCESS table is confined to in-frame rearrangements and falls short of the full clone set. An unresolved V gene accounts for under half of the shortfall where checked; the remainder is of unknown origin. In this sample the table shows roughly 230,000 clones, around 89% of which occur a single time. The ten largest make up approximately 1.7% of the sample. Material for sequencing was peripheral blood. The source is a man in his 70s with acute or convalescent COVID-19.

The genes are TRBV10-3 and TRBJ1-1; D possibly corresponds to TRBD1 (5 bases). The CDR3 spans 12 residues. Germline V gene lookup returns CDR1 ENHRY and CDR2 SYGVKD. V was shortened by 3 bases and J by 8 bases, with 10 bases between the two germline ends. CDR3 amino acids: CAISDSGAEAFF. The CDR3 DNA is TGTGCCATCAGTGACAGTGGGGCAGAAGCTTTCTTT.

The chain recombines TRBV19 with TRBJ1-5; 9 bases line up with TRBD1. The junction had 6 bases not matched to a gene; V was cut back by 6 bases and J by 6 bases. Germline lookup yields CDR1 LNHDA and CDR2 SQIVND (reference sequence). The CDR3 totals 14 residues. The CDR3 sequence is CASSHGQGRQPQHF. CDR3 DNA: TGTGCCAGTAGCCACGGACAGGGGCGTCAGCCCCAGCATTTT.

This rearrangement joins TRBV5-4 to TRBJ2-5; 10 bases are a match to TRBD1. The germline V gene encodes CDR1 SGHNT and CDR2 YYREEE (reference sequence). The CDR3 extends over 14 amino acids. V trimming: 4 bases; J trimming: 5 bases; junction bases outside the gene matches: 5. The CDR3 DNA reads as TGTGCCAGCAGCCAGACAGGGGGCGATGAGACCCAGTACTTC. It specifies CASSQTGGDETQYF. Together with reference TRBV5-4 and TRBJ2-5, the CDR3 gives the full variable domain: ETGVTQSPTHLIKTRGQQVTLRCSSQSGHNTVSWYQQALGQGPQFIFQYYREEENGRGNFPPRFSGLQFPNYSSELNVNALELDDSALYLCASSQTGGDETQYFGPGTRLLVL.

This clone was detected ten times or more. The J gene is TRBJ1-6, the V gene TRBV7-9; possible D gene TRBD1, 6 bases. Deletions cut 7 bases from V and 3 bases from J, with 16 bases between. This CDR3 has 16 amino acids. CDR1 SEHNR and CDR2 FQNEAQ come from the germline V gene (reference sequence). CDR3 loop: CASTFWTASYNSPLHF. In DNA form, the CDR3 reads TGTGCCAGCACCTTTTGGACAGCAAGCTATAATTCACCCCTCCACTTT.

The chain employs TRBV3-1 (or the pseudogene TRBV3-2) and TRBJ1-5; 9 nucleotides align to TRBD1. Germline CDR1 LGHDT, CDR2 YNNKEL (reference sequence). With 2 bases clipped from V and 1 base from J, the junction kept 9 bases outside the gene matches. The CDR3 sequence is 18 residues long. The CDR3 DNA is TGTGCCAGCAGCCAATTCATCGGGACAGGGTTAAGCAATCAGCCCCAGCATTTT. Translated: CASSQFIGTGLSNQPQHF.

J is TRBJ2-1 and V is TRBV5-4; 7 nucleotides align to TRBD1. V was clipped by 2 bases and J by 9 bases; unmatched bases: 11. Germline CDR1 is SGHNT and CDR2 is YYREEE (reference sequence). The CDR3 loop spans 15 amino acids. The CDR3 coding sequence is TGTGCCAGCAGCTTTAGGGGAAGGGGGCAAACTGAGCAGTTCTTC. It encodes CASSFRGRGQTEQFF.

CDR3 nucleotides: TGTGCCATCAGTGAGGCGGGAGTAGCCGGGGAGCTGTTTTTT. It translates to CAISEAGVAGELFF. V and J are TRBV10-3 and TRBJ2-2, with 7 bases lining up with TRBD2. V shed 2 bases, J shed 6 bases, and the junction held 3 bases outside the gene matches. Looked up from germline, CDR1 is ENHRY and CDR2 is SYGVKD. This CDR3 is built from 14 residues.

The V call is TRBV19, the J call TRBJ1-1; 9 positions match TRBD1. The germline gives CDR1 LNHDA, CDR2 SQIVND (reference sequence). J lost 1 base, V lost 7 bases, and 4 bases had no gene match. This CDR3 spans 14 amino acids. As DNA, the CDR3 is TGTGCCAGTAACGGACAGGGGCAGAACACTGAAGCTTTCTTT. Its translation: CASNGQGQNTEAFF.

The CDR3 nucleotides read TGTGCCAGCAGTTCCGGGACAGGCTACACTGAAGCTTTCTTT. Translation gives CASSSGTGYTEAFF. V is TRBV7-2 and J is TRBJ1-1; TRBD1 aligns across 8 bases. V lost 6 bases and J lost 3; bases outside the gene matches: 6. The CDR3 contains 14 residues. The germline CDR1 and CDR2 sequences are SGHTA and FQGNSA.

This clone was recorded only once. The J gene is TRBJ1-2, the V gene TRBV5-1; weak D call: TRBD1 (5 bases). The CDR3 contains 13 residues. Germline-derived CDR1 and CDR2 are SGHRS and YFSETQ. The V end lost 5 bases, the J end lost 8 bases, and 16 bases lay between the germline ends. This chain's CDR3 is CASRPTGSVGYTF. DNA for the CDR3: TGCGCCAGCAGACCCACAGGCTCCGTAGGCTACACCTTC.

The chain is built from TRBV25-1 and TRBJ2-3; D is undetermined. The germline V and J ends were trimmed by 3 bases and 2 bases, with 9 bases remaining between them. Germline V gene sequence: CDR1 MGHDK, CDR2 SYGVNS. The CDR3 length is 14 residues. The CDR3 nucleotides read TGTGCCAGCAGTGAGTACAGCCTCACAGATACGCAGTATTTT. It translates to CASSEYSLTDTQYF.

The chain employs TRBV3-1 (or the pseudogene TRBV3-2) and TRBJ1-1, with D unclear. Per germline, CDR1 LGHDT and CDR2 YNNKEL (reference sequence). V was cut by 0 bases and J by 2 bases, with 7 bases left in between. The CDR3 contains 14 residues. Here the CDR3 DNA reads TGTGCCAGCAGCCAAGACTCAGGAAACACTGAAGCTTTCTTT. It encodes CASSQDSGNTEAFF.

This sequence joins TRBV9 and TRBJ2-3; 15 bases match TRBD2. V was pared by 4 bases and J by 0 bases, with 9 bases of the junction left unmatched. The CDR3 is 19 residues long. The germline CDR1 and CDR2 sequences are SGDLS and YYNGEE. CDR3 sequence (DNA): TGTGCCAGCAGCCCGGGACTAGCGGGAGGCATGTCTAGCACAGATACGCAGTATTTT. Translation gives CASSPGLAGGMSSTDTQYF.

The chain recombines TRBV20-1 with TRBJ2-5; the match to TRBD1 covers 9 bases. The V and J ends lost 6 bases and 2 bases, in that order; junction bases with no gene match: 7. Germline loops: CDR1 DFQATT, CDR2 SNEGSKA (reference sequence). This CDR3 is 14 amino acids long. This CDR3 reads CSASVQGAQETQYF. CDR3 DNA sequence: TGCAGTGCCAGTGTACAGGGGGCACAAGAGACCCAGTACTTC.

This chain joins TRBV29-1 and TRBJ2-1; tentative D call: TRBD2 (6 bases). With 0 bases removed from V and 8 bases from J, the gap between germline ends came to 20 bases. CDR1 is SQVTM and CDR2 is ANQGSEA in the germline V gene. The length of the CDR3 is 16 residues. The CDR3 DNA reads as TGCAGCGTTGAAGATCGGGTCCGTGGGGGAGGCGATGAGCAGTTCTTC. Protein product: CSVEDRVRGGGDEQFF.

The V call is TRBV5-1, the J call TRBJ2-3, with TRBD2 matching 10 bases. The germline gives CDR1 SGHRS, CDR2 YFSETQ. The CDR3 totals 16 residues. The V gene end was trimmed by 0 bases and the J gene end by 5 bases; junction bases not matched to a gene: 6. In DNA, the CDR3 is TGCGCCAGCAGCTTGGCTAGCGGGAGTAATATAGATACGCAGTATTTT. This translates into CASSLASGSNIDTQYF.

J is TRBJ1-2 and V is TRBV9; maybe TRBD1 (5 bases). CDR3 size: 15 residues. Germline loops: CDR1 SGDLS, CDR2 YYNGEE. The V end lost 0 bases, the J end lost 4 bases, and 13 bases lay between the germline ends. This CDR3 is CASSVGMGRVYGYTF. The CDR3 DNA is TGTGCCAGCAGCGTAGGGATGGGGCGCGTCTATGGCTACACCTTC.

This clone was seen a single time. J is TRBJ1-1 and V is TRBV9, with a tentative D call TRBD1 (6 bases). CDR1 and CDR2 from the germline V gene are SGDLS and YYNGEE. Between the trimmed V and J ends, which lost 1 base and 8 bases, there was a span of 12 bases. The CDR3 is made up of 13 amino acids. In DNA form, the CDR3 reads TGTGCCAGCAGCGTACAGGGGACGGCGGAAGCTTTCTTT. As protein: CASSVQGTAEAFF.